This T cell receptor (beta chain) was recorded in a study of CD8 T cells in ankylosing spondylitis. Study conclusions and caveats: Disease-linked clones were reportedly significantly enriched in matched ankylosing spondylitis synovial fluid. One TCR beta motif, made up of several highly homologous variants, appeared characteristic of ankylosing spondylitis blood. CD8+ disease-linked clones were present at relatively low frequencies in blood.

V was pared by 10 bases and J by 7 bases, with 25 bases between. CDR3 size: 15 residues. Germline V gives CDR1 LNHDA, CDR2 SQIVND (reference sequence). For this clonotype: What it binds is unknown.

Researchers built TCR beta libraries using quantitative 5'-RACE with molecular barcodes. One entry per CDR3 protein, called by TCRdb with MiXCR from the 5' RACE reads. The sample lists roughly 400,000 distinct CDR3 sequences, approximately 20% seen once, with 16% in the top ten. This rearrangement joins TRBV19 to TRBJ2-5; no definite D call. Sequenced input: blood, either unsorted or a sorted T cell fraction (not recorded which). This TCR derives from a male donor with ankylosing spondylitis. CDR3 residues: CATSVRGRTSGTQYF. The CDR3 region has the DNA TGTGCCACCTCAGTTCGTGGAAGAACTTCAGGGACCCAGTACTTC.